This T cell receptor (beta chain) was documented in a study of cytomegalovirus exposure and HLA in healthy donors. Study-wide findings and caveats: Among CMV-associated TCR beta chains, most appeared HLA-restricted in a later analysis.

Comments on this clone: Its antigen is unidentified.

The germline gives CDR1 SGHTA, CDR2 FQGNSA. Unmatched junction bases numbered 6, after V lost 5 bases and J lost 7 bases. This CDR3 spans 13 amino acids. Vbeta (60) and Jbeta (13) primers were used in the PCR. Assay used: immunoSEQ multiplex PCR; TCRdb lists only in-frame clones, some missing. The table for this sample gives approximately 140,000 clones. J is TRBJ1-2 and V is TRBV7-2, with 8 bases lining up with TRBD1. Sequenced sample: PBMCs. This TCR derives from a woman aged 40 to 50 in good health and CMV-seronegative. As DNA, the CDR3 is TGTGCCAGCAGCCTGGACAGGGTCGCTGGCTACACCTTC. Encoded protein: CASSLDRVAGYTF.